One sample yielded the 14 T cell receptor beta chains listed below, sequenced in a study of low-dose radiotherapy and immunotherapy resistance in tumors. Time point in this sample: before trial treatment. A 20-cycle PCR with a constant-region primer and V-primer adapter amplified TCRs. TCRdb analysed the reads with MiXCR anew, one entry per CDR3 protein. The table includes under 60,000 distinct CDR3 sequences, about an eighth detected once. The sample in question was PBMCs, obtained before treatment. These receptors came from a female donor with ovarian cancer.

This clonotype was recorded many times. The chain carries TRBV21-1 and TRBJ2-7. TRBV21-1 is labeled a pseudogene. This CDR3 spans 12 amino acids. The CDR3 coding sequence is TGTGCCAGCAGCAAAAGCAAGCACGAGCAGTACTTC. Its protein is CASSKSKHEQYF.

This clonotype was detected many times. This chain links TRBV7-3 with TRBJ2-1, with D perhaps assigned TRBD1 or TRBD2 (5 bases each). Trimming pared 5 bases from V and 5 bases from J, leaving 10 bases between. Per the germline V gene, CDR1 is SGHTA and CDR2 is FQGTGA. This CDR3 spans 13 amino acids. CDR3 amino acids: CASSRDLHNEQFF. In DNA form, the CDR3 reads TGTGCCAGCAGCCGGGACCTGCACAATGAGCAGTTCTTC.

This clonotype was found many times. This chain uses TRBV29-1 with TRBJ1-1; D gene uncertain. Germline CDR1 and CDR2: SQVTM and ANQGSEA. The CDR3 is 12 residues long. V was cut by 3 bases and J by 0 bases, with 5 bases left in between. CDR3 nucleotides: TGCAGCGTTGATCCCTTGAACACTGAAGCTTTCTTT. It specifies CSVDPLNTEAFF.

This clonotype was detected many times. The chain has TRBV3-1 and TRBJ2-7; D call uncertain. V was cut by 2 bases and J by 4 bases, with 6 bases left in between. The germline CDR1 and CDR2 sequences are LGHDT and YNNKEL (reference sequence). The CDR3 runs to 12 residues. CDR3 coding DNA: TGTGCCAGCAGCCAAAGGCGTTACGAGCAGTACTTC. Protein product: CASSQRRYEQYF.

This clonotype has a count of ten or more. The chain uses TRBV10-3 and TRBJ2-5; the D gene is possibly TRBD2 (6 bases). Trimming pared 4 bases from V and 4 bases from J, leaving 19 bases between. The CDR3 has 16 amino acids. CDR1 and CDR2 from the germline V gene are ENHRY and SYGVKD. CDR3 DNA sequence: TGTGCCATCAGTGCCCTCGGGGGACTCTTACCAGAGACCCAGTACTTC. The encoded protein is CAISALGGLLPETQYF.

The chain is built from TRBV2 and TRBJ2-1, with TRBD1 matching over 8 bases. Germline V gene data show CDR1 as SNHLY and CDR2 as FYNNEI. The CDR3 contains 14 residues. V shed 6 bases and J 2 bases; nucleotides not matched to a gene: 3. The CDR3 sequence: CASRTDRAYNEQFF. Written as DNA, the CDR3 is TGTGCCAGCAGGACGGACAGGGCCTACAATGAGCAGTTCTTC.

This clonotype came up many times. The J gene is TRBJ2-5, the V gene TRBV15; perhaps TRBD1 as D (5 bases). V was trimmed by 3 bases and J by 4 bases, leaving 9 bases between them. CDR3 length: 13 residues. CDR1 LNHNV and CDR2 YYDKDF come from the germline V gene (reference sequence). The CDR3 nucleotides are TGTGCCACCAGCAGGACAGCCACAGAGACCCAGTACTTC. Translating gives CATSRTATETQYF.

For this clonotype: This is likely an artifact of a read error, given a far larger clone one base away. The chain carries TRBV5-4 and TRBJ2-7; 9 bases agree with TRBD2. The CDR3 consists of 15 residues. Germline assignment: CDR1 SGHNT and CDR2 YYREEE (reference sequence). The J segment lost 7 bases and the V segment lost 4 bases, leaving 12 bases of the junction unmatched. The CDR3 DNA sequence: TGTGCCAGCAGCGTGACTAGCGGTTCCTACAATGAGCAGTACTTC. It encodes CASSVTSGSYNEQYF.

There are many counts of this clonotype. The V call is TRBV18, the J call TRBJ2-1; 7 nucleotides agree with TRBD1. V was clipped by 2 bases and J by 14 bases; unmatched bases: 9. Germline CDR1 reads KGHSH; CDR2 reads LQKENI. The CDR3 is made up of 13 amino acids. The CDR3, as DNA: TGTGCCAGCTCACCAAACCGGGACAGTCGTGAGTTCTTC. Protein product: CASSPNRDSREFF.

This clonotype has ten or more counts. The genes are TRBV29-1 and TRBJ2-1, with 7 bases identical to TRBD2. This CDR3 contains 17 residues. Germline CDR1 reads SQVTM; CDR2 reads ANQGSEA. V shed 0 bases and J 4 bases; nucleotides not matched to a gene: 12. For the CDR3, the DNA is TGCAGCGTTGAAGATCTCCCAAGTCTGCGGGAGTACAATGAGCAGTTCTTC. It is translated as CSVEDLPSLREYNEQFF.

This clonotype was seen a few times. The rearrangement links TRBV14 to TRBJ2-1, with a tentative D call TRBD1 (5 bases). Germline CDR1 SGHDN, CDR2 FVKESK. V lost 4 bases and J 1 base, leaving 11 bases between the germline ends. This CDR3 is 15 amino acids long. As DNA, the CDR3 is TGTGCCAGCAGCCCCTTGACAGCATCCTACAATGAGCAGTTCTTC. Translation: CASSPLTASYNEQFF.

Ten or more counts support this clonotype. The chain has TRBV11-2 and TRBJ2-2, with D unresolved. The CDR3 extends over 13 amino acids. V lost 3 bases and J 5 bases, leaving 7 bases between the germline ends. Germline V lookup: CDR1 SGHAT, CDR2 FQNNGV. CDR3 nucleotide sequence: TGTGCCAGCAGCTTGGGAACGACCGGGGAGCTGTTTTTT. Protein product: CASSLGTTGELFF.

The sample holds a few counts of this clonotype. The chain employs TRBV5-1 and TRBJ2-1; TRBD2 matches 10 bases. The CDR3 covers 16 residues. Unmatched junction bases numbered 4, after V lost 0 bases and J lost 4 bases. Germline V lookup: CDR1 SGHRS, CDR2 YFSETQ. Here the CDR3 DNA reads TGCGCCAGCAGCTTGGAACTACTAGCGGGGTACAATGAGCAGTTCTTC. Protein sequence: CASSLELLAGYNEQFF.

This clonotype appeared many times. At one of its ends the junction is not consistent with the germline gene, which may arise from a read error. The rearrangement joins TRBV6-2 or TRBV6-3 to TRBJ2-7, with no clear D. The germline gives CDR1 MNHEY, CDR2 SVGEGT. The CDR3 has 10 amino acids. CDR3 protein: CQVGNYEQYF. The DNA of the CDR3 is TGCCAGGTAGGGAACTACGAGCAGTACTTC.